This TCR beta chain appears in the sequencing data of a study of post-analysis software for immune sequencing data. Overall study: Relapsing-remitting, secondary progressive and progressive-relapsing courses of multiple sclerosis were included.

Study results and caveats: With TRBV5-6, TRBV5-1 and TRBV20-1 included, 5 or 6 TRBV segments were more frequent in patients than in controls. Controls showed significantly higher normalized Chao1 diversity than did multiple sclerosis patients.

Trimming took 4 bases from V and 3 from J; bases not matched to a gene: 6. The CDR3 spans 15 residues. Germline V CDR1 and CDR2: SGHRS, YFSETQ. On this clonotype: Its specificity is unknown.

Sequencing libraries made from TCR beta cDNA carried unique molecular identifiers. The source material, about 0.9 to 11 million T cells, gave rise to about 520,000 cDNA molecules. Each CDR3 protein gets one entry after TCRdb re-called the PCR reads with MiXCR. The sample has fewer than 700,000 distinct CDR3 sequences, roughly 46% seen once. The sequence was obtained from a girl aged 5-17 years with multiple sclerosis. The sequenced sample consisted of blood. The genes are TRBV5-1 and TRBJ2-1, with 8 bases that match TRBD2. Written as DNA, the CDR3 is TGCGCCAGCAGCACAGCGGGGGCAAACTACAATGAGCAGTTCTTC. Protein: CASSTAGANYNEQFF.